This T cell receptor (beta chain) was identified during a study of blood T cell repertoires in COVID-19. Overall study: Samples came from the United States, Italy and Spain, spanning acute and convalescent COVID-19.

Under the authors' procedure: Nucleated cell counts were estimated from reference gene primer amplification. Assay used: immunoSEQ multiplex PCR; TCRdb lists only in-frame clones, some missing. That table supplies the V and J calls and clone size; D and trimming were determined from the DNA. This sample has about 180,000 clones, with approximately 88% found just once. The germline gives CDR1 MNHEY, CDR2 SMNVEV (reference sequence). CDR3 size: 16 residues. After removal of 5 bases from V and 7 bases from J, the junction contained 13 bases not matched to a gene. The chain uses TRBV27 and TRBJ1-5; 8 bases are a match to TRBD1. The sequencing sample was made of peripheral blood. This clonotype was obtained from a woman aged 40 to 55 with COVID-19, enrolled during active disease. CDR3 sequence reads: CASSPSWTGFGQPQHF. In DNA form, the CDR3 reads TGTGCCAGCAGTCCCTCCTGGACAGGGTTTGGACAGCCCCAGCATTTT.